Listed here are 5 T cell receptor beta chains from one sample, sequenced in a study of Tregs in tolerant kidney transplant recipients. TCRdb's copy holds only in-frame clones and misses some; the assay was immunoSEQ multiplex PCR. There are more than 60,000 clones in the sample; approximately 98% occur only once, and around 0.6% lies in the top ten. This material consisted of CD4+ T cells from blood, taken before the transplant. The receptors shown here come from a human donor who received a combined kidney and bone marrow transplant.

This sequence joins TRBV10-3 and TRBJ1-5; 7 bases map to TRBD1. J gave up 3 bases and V 4 bases, and 6 bases lay outside the gene matches. This CDR3 comprises 15 residues. Germline V gives CDR1 ENHRY, CDR2 SYGVKD. Here the CDR3 DNA reads TGTGCCATCAGTGCCGGGACAGTGGACAATCAGCCCCAGCATTTT. The encoded protein is CAISAGTVDNQPQHF.

The genes are TRBV27 and TRBJ1-2; maybe TRBD1 (6 bases). Germline values: CDR1 MNHEY, CDR2 SMNVEV (reference sequence). The CDR3 is made up of 16 amino acids. Trimming left V 2 bases short and J 6 bases short, with 19 bases between. For the CDR3, the DNA is TGTGCCAGCAGTTTAAGGACTCGGGACATCAAGGATGGCTACACCTTC. Its protein is CASSLRTRDIKDGYTF.

The rearrangement links TRBV19 to TRBJ2-1; TRBD1 is a possible D gene (6 bases). The CDR3 is 12 residues long. Germline V gene lookup returns CDR1 LNHDA and CDR2 SQIVND (reference sequence). V was trimmed by 5 bases and J by 6 bases, leaving 8 bases between them. The CDR3 DNA follows: TGTGCCAGTAGTGACAGGCGCAATGAGCAGTTCTTC. Its translation: CASSDRRNEQFF. Full variable domain (rest looked up from reference TRBV19 and TRBJ2-1): DGGITQSPKYLFRKEGQNVTLSCEQNLNHDAMYWYRQDPGQGLRLIYYSQIVNDFQKGDIAEGYSVSREKKESFPLTVTSAQKNPTAFYLCASSDRRNEQFFGPGTRLTVL.

This clone occurred once. This chain links TRBV11-3 with TRBJ1-2; 8 nucleotides agree with TRBD1. The CDR3 spans 14 residues. Per the germline V gene, CDR1 is SGHNT and CDR2 is YENEEA. The V and J ends lost 1 base and 7 bases, in that order; junction bases with no gene match: 5. CDR3 sequence (DNA): TGTGCCAGCAGCTTAGTGGACAGGGTCTCTGGCTACACCTTC. This gives the protein CASSLVDRVSGYTF.

This rearrangement joins TRBV7-2 to TRBJ1-6; D not certain. Germline CDR1 and CDR2: SGHTA and FQGNSA. The V and J ends lost 2 bases and 11 bases respectively, with 7 bases between them. The CDR3 is 12 residues long. The CDR3 sequence: CASSLSGTPLHF. As DNA, the CDR3 is TGTGCCAGCAGCTTATCGGGGACACCCCTCCACTTT.